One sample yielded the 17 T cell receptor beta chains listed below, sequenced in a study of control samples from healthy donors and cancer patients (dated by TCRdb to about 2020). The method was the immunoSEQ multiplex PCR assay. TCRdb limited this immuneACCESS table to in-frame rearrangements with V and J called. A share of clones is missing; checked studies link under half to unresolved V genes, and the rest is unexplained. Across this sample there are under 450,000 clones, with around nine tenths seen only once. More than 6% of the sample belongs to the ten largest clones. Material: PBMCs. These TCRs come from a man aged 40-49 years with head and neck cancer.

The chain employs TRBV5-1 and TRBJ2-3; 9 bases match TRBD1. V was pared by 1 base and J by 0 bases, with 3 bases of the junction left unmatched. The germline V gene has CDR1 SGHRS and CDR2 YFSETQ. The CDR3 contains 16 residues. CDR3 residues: CASSLMGQGSTDTQYF. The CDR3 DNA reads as TGCGCCAGCAGCTTGATGGGACAGGGAAGCACAGATACGCAGTATTTT.

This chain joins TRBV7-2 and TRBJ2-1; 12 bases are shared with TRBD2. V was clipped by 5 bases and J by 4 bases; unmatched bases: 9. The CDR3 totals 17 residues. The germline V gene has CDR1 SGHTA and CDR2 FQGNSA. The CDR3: CASSAASGGAEYNEQFF. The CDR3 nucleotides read TGTGCCAGCAGCGCCGCTAGCGGGGGGGCGGAATACAATGAGCAGTTCTTC.

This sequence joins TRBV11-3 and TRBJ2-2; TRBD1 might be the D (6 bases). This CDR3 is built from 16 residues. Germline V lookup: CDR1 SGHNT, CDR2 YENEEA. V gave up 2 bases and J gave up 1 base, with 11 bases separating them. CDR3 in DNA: TGTGCCAGCAGCTTATCGAGGGGGTGGAACACCGGGGAGCTGTTTTTT. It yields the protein CASSLSRGWNTGELFF.

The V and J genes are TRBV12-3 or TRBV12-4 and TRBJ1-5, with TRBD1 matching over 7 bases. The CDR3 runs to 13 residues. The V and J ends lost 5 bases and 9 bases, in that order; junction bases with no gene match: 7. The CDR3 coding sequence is TGTGCCAGCAGTATTGACAGGGAATGGCCCCAGCATTTT. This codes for CASSIDREWPQHF.

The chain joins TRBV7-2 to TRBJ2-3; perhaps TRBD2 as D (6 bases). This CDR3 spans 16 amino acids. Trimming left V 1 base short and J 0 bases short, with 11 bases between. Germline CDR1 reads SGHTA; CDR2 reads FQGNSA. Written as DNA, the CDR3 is TGTGCCAGCAGCTTAGTTGGGCGGGACAGCACAGATACGCAGTATTTT. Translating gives CASSLVGRDSTDTQYF.

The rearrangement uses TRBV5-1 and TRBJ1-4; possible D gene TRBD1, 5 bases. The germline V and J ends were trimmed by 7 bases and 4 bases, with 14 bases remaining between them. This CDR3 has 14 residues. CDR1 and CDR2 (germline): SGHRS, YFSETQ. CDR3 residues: CASPPQGFNEKLFF. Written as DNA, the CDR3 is TGCGCCAGCCCACCCCAGGGATTTAATGAAAAACTGTTTTTT.

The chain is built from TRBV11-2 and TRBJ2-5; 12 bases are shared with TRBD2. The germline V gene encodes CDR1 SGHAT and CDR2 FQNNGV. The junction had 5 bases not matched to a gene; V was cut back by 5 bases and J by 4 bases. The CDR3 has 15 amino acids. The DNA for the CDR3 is TGTGCCAGCAGCCCTAGACTAGCGGGGGCAGAGACCCAGTACTTC. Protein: CASSPRLAGAETQYF.

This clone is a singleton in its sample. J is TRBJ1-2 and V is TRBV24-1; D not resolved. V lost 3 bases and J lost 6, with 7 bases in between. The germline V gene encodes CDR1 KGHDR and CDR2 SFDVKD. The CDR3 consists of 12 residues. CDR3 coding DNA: TGTGCCACCAGTGATGGGCTCGATGGCTACACCTTC. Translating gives CATSDGLDGYTF.

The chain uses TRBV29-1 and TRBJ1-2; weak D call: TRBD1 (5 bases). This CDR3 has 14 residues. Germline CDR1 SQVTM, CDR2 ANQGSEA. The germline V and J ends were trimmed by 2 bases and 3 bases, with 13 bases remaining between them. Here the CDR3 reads CSVELQGIYYGYTF. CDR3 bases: TGCAGCGTTGAACTTCAGGGAATTTACTATGGCTACACCTTC.

CDR3 amino acids: CASSANLGTGGREQYF. CDR3 DNA: TGTGCCAGCAGTGCCAACCTTGGGACAGGGGGTCGCGAGCAGTACTTC. This sequence joins TRBV25-1 and TRBJ2-7; TRBD1 agrees at 11 bases. The CDR3 is 16 residues long. Trimming at V came to 4 bases and at J to 6 bases, leaving 11 bases not matched to a gene. From germline, CDR1 is MGHDK and CDR2 SYGVNS.

As DNA, the CDR3 is TGTGCCTGGAGTGTACGAGAAGAGACCCAGTACTTC. This codes for CAWSVREETQYF. V usage is TRBV30 and J usage is TRBJ2-5; no firm D call. CDR1 is GTSNPN, CDR2 SVGIG, per germline (reference sequence). The CDR3 covers 12 residues. V was clipped by 0 bases and J by 3 bases, with 5 bases between them. Drawing the rest from reference TRBV30 and TRBJ2-5, the complete variable domain is SQTIHQWPATLVQPVGSPLSLECTVEGTSNPNLYWYRQAAGRGLQLLFYSVGIGQISSEVPQNLSASRPQDRQFILSSKKLLLSDSGFYLCAWSVREETQYFGPGTRLLVL.

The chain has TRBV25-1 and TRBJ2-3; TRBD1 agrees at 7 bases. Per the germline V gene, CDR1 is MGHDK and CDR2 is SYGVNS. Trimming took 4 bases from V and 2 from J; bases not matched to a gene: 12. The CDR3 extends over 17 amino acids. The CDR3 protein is CASSGPPGGPSTDTQYF. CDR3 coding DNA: TGTGCCAGCAGTGGTCCGCCAGGGGGACCTTCCACAGATACGCAGTATTTT.

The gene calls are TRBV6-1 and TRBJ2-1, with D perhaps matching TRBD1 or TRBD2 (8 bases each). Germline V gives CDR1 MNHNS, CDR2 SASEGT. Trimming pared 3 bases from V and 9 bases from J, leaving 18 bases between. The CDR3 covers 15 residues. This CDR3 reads CASSERQGSGSEQFF. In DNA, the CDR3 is TGTGCCAGCAGTGAGAGACAGGGGAGCGGGAGTGAGCAGTTCTTC.

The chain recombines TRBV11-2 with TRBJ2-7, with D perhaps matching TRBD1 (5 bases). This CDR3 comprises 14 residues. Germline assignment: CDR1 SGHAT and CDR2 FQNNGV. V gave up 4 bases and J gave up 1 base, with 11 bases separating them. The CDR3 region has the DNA TGTGCCAGCAGCTCCCCGACAGCTTCCTACGAGCAGTACTTC. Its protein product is CASSSPTASYEQYF.

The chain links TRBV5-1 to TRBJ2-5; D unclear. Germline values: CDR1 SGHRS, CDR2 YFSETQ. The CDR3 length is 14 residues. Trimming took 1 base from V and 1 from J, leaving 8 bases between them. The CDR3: CASSLFSSQETQYF. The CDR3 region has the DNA TGCGCCAGCAGCTTGTTCTCGTCCCAAGAGACCCAGTACTTC.

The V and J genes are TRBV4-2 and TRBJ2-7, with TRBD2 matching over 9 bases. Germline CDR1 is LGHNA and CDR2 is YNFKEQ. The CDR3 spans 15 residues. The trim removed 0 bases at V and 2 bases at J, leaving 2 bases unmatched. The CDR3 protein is CASSQEAGGPYEQYF. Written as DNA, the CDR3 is TGTGCCAGCAGCCAAGAAGCGGGGGGTCCCTACGAGCAGTACTTC.

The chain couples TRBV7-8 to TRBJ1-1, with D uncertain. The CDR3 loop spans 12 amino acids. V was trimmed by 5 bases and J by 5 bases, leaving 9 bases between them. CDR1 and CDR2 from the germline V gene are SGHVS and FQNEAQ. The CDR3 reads CASSQSQTEAFF. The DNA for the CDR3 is TGTGCCAGCAGCCAATCCCAGACTGAAGCTTTCTTT.